This TCR beta chain was documented in a study of blood T cells in healthy people across ages. Turning to the study itself: Template switching recovered approximately one barcoded beta molecule for every two T cells.

CDR1 and CDR2 (germline): SGHTA, FQGNSA. CDR3 length equals 15 residues. V was cut by 1 base and J by 3 bases, with 13 bases left in between. Then a second PCR, running about 6 to 12 cycles, was carried out with a sample-barcoded 5' primer and a J-beta primer mix. Sequencing recovered at least 2.5 million CDR3-containing paired-end reads from each sample. MiXCR, applied by TCRdb to the 5' RACE reads, yields one record per CDR3 protein. The sample carries about 570,000 distinct CDR3 sequences, roughly a quarter recorded once. Comments on this clonotype: What it recognizes is unknown.

Findings and caveats of the study: With unsorted PBMCs, a conclusive comparison of naive versus antigen-experienced cells was not possible.

The same specimen was also included in a second study, on T cells of mothers and their children. From that second work: T cell clones that were persistent and microchimeric went undetected.

The rearrangement links TRBV7-2 to TRBJ2-7, with D perhaps assigned TRBD1 or TRBD2 (5 bases each). Material for sequencing was blood. This clonotype was obtained from a boy younger than 10 in good health. DNA of the CDR3: TGTGCCAGCAGCTTAGGGAGGACAAGACTCTACGAGCAGTACTTC. Residues: CASSLGRTRLYEQYF.